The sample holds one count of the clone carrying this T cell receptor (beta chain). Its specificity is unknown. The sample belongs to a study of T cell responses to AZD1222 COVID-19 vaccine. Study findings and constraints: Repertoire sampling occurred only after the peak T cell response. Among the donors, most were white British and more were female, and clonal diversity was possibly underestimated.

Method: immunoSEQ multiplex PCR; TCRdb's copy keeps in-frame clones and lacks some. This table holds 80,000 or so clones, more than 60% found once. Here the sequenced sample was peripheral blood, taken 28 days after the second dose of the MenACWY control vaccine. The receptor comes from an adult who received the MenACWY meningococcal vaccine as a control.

For the CDR3, the DNA is TGTGCCTGGAGTCGGACAGGGGGCGCGGGCAATCAGCCCCAGCATTTT. Amino acid sequence: CAWSRTGGAGNQPQHF. The chain links TRBV30 to TRBJ1-5, with 11 positions matching TRBD1. V trimming: 2 bases; J trimming: 2 bases; junction bases outside the gene matches: 5. This CDR3 spans 16 amino acids. The V gene's germline CDR1 is GTSNPN and CDR2 SVGIG (reference sequence).